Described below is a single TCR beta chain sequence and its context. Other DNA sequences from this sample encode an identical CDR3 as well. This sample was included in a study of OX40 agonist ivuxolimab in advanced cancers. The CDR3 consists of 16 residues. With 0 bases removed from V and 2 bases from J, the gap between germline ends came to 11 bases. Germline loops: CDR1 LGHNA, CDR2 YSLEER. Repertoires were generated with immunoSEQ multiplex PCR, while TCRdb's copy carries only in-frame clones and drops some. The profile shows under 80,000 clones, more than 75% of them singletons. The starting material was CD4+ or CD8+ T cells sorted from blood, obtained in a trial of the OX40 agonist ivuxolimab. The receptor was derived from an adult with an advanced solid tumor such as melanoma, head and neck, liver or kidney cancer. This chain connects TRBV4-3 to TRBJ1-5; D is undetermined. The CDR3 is CASSQDSAGGNQPQHF. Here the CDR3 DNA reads TGCGCCAGCAGCCAAGATTCCGCCGGGGGCAATCAGCCCCAGCATTTT.